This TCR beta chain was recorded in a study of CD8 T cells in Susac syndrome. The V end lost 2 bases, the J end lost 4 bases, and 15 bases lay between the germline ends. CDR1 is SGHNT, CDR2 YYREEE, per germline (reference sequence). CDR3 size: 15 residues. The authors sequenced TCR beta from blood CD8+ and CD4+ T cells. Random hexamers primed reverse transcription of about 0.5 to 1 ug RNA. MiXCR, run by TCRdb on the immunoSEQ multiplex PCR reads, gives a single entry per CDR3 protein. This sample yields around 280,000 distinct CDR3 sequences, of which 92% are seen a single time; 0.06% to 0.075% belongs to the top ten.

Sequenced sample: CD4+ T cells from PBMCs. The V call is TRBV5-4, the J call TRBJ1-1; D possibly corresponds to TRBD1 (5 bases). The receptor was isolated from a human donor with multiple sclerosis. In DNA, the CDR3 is TGTGCCAGCAGCTTTACGGAGAGAGGGGCCACTGAAGCTTTCTTT. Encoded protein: CASSFTERGATEAFF.